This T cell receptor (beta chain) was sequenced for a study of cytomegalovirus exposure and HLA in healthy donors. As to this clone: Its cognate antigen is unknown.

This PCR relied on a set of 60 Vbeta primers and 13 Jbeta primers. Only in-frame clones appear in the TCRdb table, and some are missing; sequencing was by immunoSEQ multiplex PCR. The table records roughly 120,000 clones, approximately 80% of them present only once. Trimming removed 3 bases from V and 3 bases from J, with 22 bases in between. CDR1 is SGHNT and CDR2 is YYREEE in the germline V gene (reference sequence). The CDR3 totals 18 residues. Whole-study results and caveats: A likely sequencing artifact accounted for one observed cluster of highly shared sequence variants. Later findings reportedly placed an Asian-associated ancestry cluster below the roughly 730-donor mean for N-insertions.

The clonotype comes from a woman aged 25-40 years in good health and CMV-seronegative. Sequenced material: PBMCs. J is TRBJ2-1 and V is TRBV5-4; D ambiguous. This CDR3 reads CASSSVLPGRFGYNEQFF. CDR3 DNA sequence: TGTGCCAGCAGCTCGGTACTACCTGGCCGGTTCGGCTACAATGAGCAGTTCTTC.